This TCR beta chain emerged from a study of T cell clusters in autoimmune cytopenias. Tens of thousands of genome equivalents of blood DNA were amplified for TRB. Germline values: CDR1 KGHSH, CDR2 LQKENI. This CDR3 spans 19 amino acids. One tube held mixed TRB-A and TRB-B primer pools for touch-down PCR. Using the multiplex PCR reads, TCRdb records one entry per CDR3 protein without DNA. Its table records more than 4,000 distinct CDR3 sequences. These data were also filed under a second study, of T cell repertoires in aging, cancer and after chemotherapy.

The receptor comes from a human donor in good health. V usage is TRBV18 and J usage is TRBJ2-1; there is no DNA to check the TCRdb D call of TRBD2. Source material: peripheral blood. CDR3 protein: CASSPSPGSGQSSYNEQFF.